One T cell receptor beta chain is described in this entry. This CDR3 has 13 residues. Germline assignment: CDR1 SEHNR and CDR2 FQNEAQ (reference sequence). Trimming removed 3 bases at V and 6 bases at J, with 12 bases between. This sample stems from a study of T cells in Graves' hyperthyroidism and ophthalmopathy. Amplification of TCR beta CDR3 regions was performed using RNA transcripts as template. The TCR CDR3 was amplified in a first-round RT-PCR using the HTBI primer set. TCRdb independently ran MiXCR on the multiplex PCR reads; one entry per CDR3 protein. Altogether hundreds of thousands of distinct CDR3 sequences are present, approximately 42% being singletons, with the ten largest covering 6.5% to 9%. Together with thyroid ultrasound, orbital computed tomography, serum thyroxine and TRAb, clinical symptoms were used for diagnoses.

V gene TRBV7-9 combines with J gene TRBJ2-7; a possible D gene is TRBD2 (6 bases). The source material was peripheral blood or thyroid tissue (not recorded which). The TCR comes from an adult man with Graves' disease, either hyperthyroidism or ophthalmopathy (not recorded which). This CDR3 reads CASSFGSQAEQYF. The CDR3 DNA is TGTGCCAGCAGCTTCGGGAGTCAGGCCGAGCAGTACTTC. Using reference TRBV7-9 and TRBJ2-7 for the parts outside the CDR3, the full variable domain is DTGVSQNPRHKITKRGQNVTFRCDPISEHNRLYWYRQTLGQGPEFLTYFQNEAQLEKSRLLSDRFSAERPKGSFSTLEIQRTEQGDSAMYLCASSFGSQAEQYFGPGTRLTVT.